This T cell receptor (beta chain) was recorded in a study of CD4 T cells in relation to SARS-CoV-2 and coronaviruses (dated by TCRdb to the early 2020s). As for the study more broadly: In the ViraFEST assay, PBMCs were cultured with antigen for 10 days, after which TCR beta CDR3s were sequenced to identify clonal expansions specific to the antigen. Using patient-derived lymphoblastoid cell lines, the shared crossreactive spike epitopes were mapped to their HLA restriction. Samples from a few pre-COVID donors and the naive versus memory experiments were sequenced with the Adaptive Biotechnologies TCR-sequencing kit; other data were Illumina-based. A different, Illumina-based TCR-beta assay was used to sequence expansion assays from other donors in the study. The negative reference condition was either a culture with an HIV-1 Nef peptide pool or a culture with no peptide. The study assessed, at the TCR clonotype level, memory CD4+ T cell crossreactivity between SARS-CoV-2 and common cold coronavirus spike proteins.

Library creation used the immunoSEQ multiplex PCR assay. From the authors' description of their analysis: During preprocessing, nonproductive sequences were removed, as were CDR3s that did not start with C, did not end with F or W, or were shorter than 7 amino acids. Antigen-specific clonotypes were called with the MANAFEST web app on the basis of expansion relative to the reference and to other culture wells. A clone counted as positive if significantly expanded in 2 of 3 replicate wells versus the reference culture at FDR below 0.05. A further requirement for positive clones was significant expansion compared with all other tandem wells, along with an odds ratio above 5. Pairwise Levenshtein distance, computed with the stringdist R package after three terminal residues were trimmed from each end, was used as the measure of CDR3 homology. In TCRdb, the immuneACCESS table is reduced to in-frame sequences with V and J assigned. These tables do not hold every clone; where another copy was compared, an unresolved V gene accounts for under half, and the others remain unexplained. The V and J calls and clone size were taken over from that table, and D and trimming were inferred from the DNA. The sample table contains more than 25,000 clones; only one count was recorded for 60% to 75% of them. The ten largest account for over 10% of the sample.

From its cysteine to its phenylalanine, the CDR3 spans 14 amino acids. The CDR3 DNA has 42 bases and is translated from base 1. Based on the germline V gene, the CDR1 and CDR2 sequences are SGHDT and YYEEEE. Cut back by 4 bases and 0 bases, the V and J ends lie 9 bases apart. CD4+ T cells from unexposed donors were collected before the COVID-19 pandemic (2011-2018). After about 10 days of culture, CD4+ T cells were isolated with the EasySep CD4+ T cell isolation kit. Unexposed donor CD4+ T cells were tested for reactivity to SARS-CoV-2 S and N and four common cold coronavirus spike pools, as cell number allowed. PBMCs were cultured at a few million per well in IMDM supplemented with around 5% human AB serum and 9 to 10 IU/ml IL-2. Half of the culture medium was replaced with fresh IL-2-containing medium on days 3 and 7. Each peptide culture condition was generally run in triplicate replicate wells. Leukapheresis product for the unexposed donors was bought commercially. Ficoll-Paque PLUS gradient centrifugation was used to isolate PBMCs from leukapheresis product or whole blood. The PBMCs went either fresh into the expansion assay or into cryopreservation at -140 degrees C. The QIAamp Micro DNA Kit was used to extract genomic DNA from the CD4+ T cells.

As concerns this clone: Its antigen has not been determined. The sample holds no much larger clone one base away, and base qualities are not on file.

The research as a whole found: Because the crossreactivity analysis focused on spike protein, crossreactivity against other viral proteins was not assessed. Significantly weaker SARS-CoV-2-driven expansion was shown by crossreactive clones than by monoreactive clones, consistent with antigenic imprinting. The study was limited by small numbers of patients and tested TCRs. Pre-pandemic and post-infection samples were not both contributed by any donor, so tracing of the source of pre-existing responses was limited. Roughly 65% of donors had memory CD4+ clonotypes that crossrecognized SARS-CoV-2 and at least one common cold coronavirus spike.

The source is a human donor in good health. Recombination joined TRBV5-6 with TRBJ2-3; no D gene is confidently identified. The sample taken for sequencing was CD4+ T cells from PBMCs, cultured in vitro. The DNA sequence is TGTGCCAGCAGCCGAGTAAGTAGCACAGATACGCAGTATTTT. Protein translation: CASSRVSSTDTQYF.